The clone carrying this TCR beta chain was seen only a few times. Time point described: patch test 3, about 24 weeks after DPC sensitization. Specified treatment: therapeutic diphenylcyclopropenone sensitization with weekly scalp DPC. This specimen belongs to a study of human T cells and chemical hapten exposure. TCRdb re-analysed the RACE reads in MiXCR, keeping a single row per CDR3 protein. There are about 170,000 distinct CDR3 sequences in the sample; about a quarter occur only once, and roughly 2.2% lies in the top ten. The receptor comes from a woman under 30 with alopecia areata. Some clones in this sample may be carry-over from other donors' samples. The source material was whole blood, sampled in connection with sensitization to the hapten diphenylcyclopropenone (DPC).

CDR3 in amino acids: CASSLGFSGPQHF. Here the CDR3 DNA reads TGTGCCAGCAGCTTAGGTTTTTCTGGGCCCCAGCATTTT. This chain joins TRBV11-2 and TRBJ1-5; D gene unclear. V was trimmed by 1 base and J by 9 bases, leaving 10 bases between them. Germline V gives CDR1 SGHAT, CDR2 FQNNGV. The CDR3 is 13 residues long.